Below, 10 T cell receptor beta chains from the same sample are listed, as sequenced in a study of blood T cells in healthy people across ages. Sample-barcoded 5' priming and a J-beta primer mix drove a second PCR of roughly 6 to 12 cycles. TCRdb called the 5' RACE reads again in MiXCR, with one record for every CDR3 protein. The sample lists around 820,000 distinct CDR3 sequences; about 25% were seen once. These data also featured in a second study, about T cells of mothers and their children.

Material: blood. These receptors originate from a boy younger than 18 in good health.

V and J are TRBV6-5 and TRBJ1-1, with unresolved D. The V gene lost 6 bases and the J gene lost 11 bases, with 19 bases spanning the gap. The CDR3 has 13 amino acids. The germline V gene encodes CDR1 MNHEY and CDR2 SVGAGI. The CDR3 nucleotides read TGTGCCAGCAGAAACGGTCAAGGCGGCTCGGCTTTCTTT. This gives the protein CASRNGQGGSAFF.

The chain joins TRBV20-1 to TRBJ1-5; 10 bases are shared with TRBD1. From germline, CDR1 is DFQATT and CDR2 SNEGSKA (reference sequence). V was clipped by 6 bases and J by 4 bases; unmatched bases: 12. This CDR3 contains 16 residues. The CDR3 loop reads CSAPLHGTGENQPQHF. The CDR3 nucleotides are TGCAGTGCGCCGCTACATGGGACAGGGGAGAATCAGCCCCAGCATTTT.

CDR3 residues: CASSKLAPQETQYF. CDR3 DNA sequence: TGCGCCAGCAGCAAACTAGCGCCACAAGAGACCCAGTACTTC. The gene calls are TRBV5-1 and TRBJ2-5, with 7 bases that match TRBD2. V lost 4 bases, J lost 2 bases, and 5 bases stayed unmatched. This CDR3 comprises 14 residues. From germline, CDR1 is SGHRS and CDR2 YFSETQ.

The V gene is TRBV7-9, the J gene TRBJ1-1, with 10 bases identical to TRBD1. The CDR3 loop spans 14 amino acids. J was trimmed by 6 bases and V by 5 bases; bases with no gene match: 6. The V gene's germline CDR1 is SEHNR and CDR2 FQNEAQ (reference sequence). CDR3 sequence: CASSARQGAAEAFF. CDR3 coding DNA: TGTGCCAGCAGCGCCCGACAGGGGGCGGCTGAAGCTTTCTTT.

V is TRBV13 and J is TRBJ2-3; tentative D call: TRBD2 (6 bases). Per germline, CDR1 PRHDT and CDR2 FYEKMQ (reference sequence). Trimming stripped 2 bases from V and 0 bases from J, with 12 bases between. The CDR3 runs to 16 residues. CDR3 coding DNA: TGTGCCAGCAGCTTACCCCGGGGGAGGAGCACAGATACGCAGTATTTT. Translating gives CASSLPRGRSTDTQYF.

The chain recombines TRBV2 with TRBJ2-5; D gene unclear. The J call may not be correct, given that the DNA end is closer to TRBJ2-1. Per germline, CDR1 SNHLY and CDR2 FYNNEI. The length of the CDR3 is 12 residues. The CDR3 DNA reads as TGTGCCAGCAGTTTCAGTTGGGATGAGCAGTTCTTC. Translation: CASSFSWDEQFF.

This clonotype has more than one count but fewer than ten. The chain employs TRBV28 and TRBJ1-2; D is uncertain. This CDR3 has 11 residues. CDR1 and CDR2 (germline): MDHEN, SYDVKM. V lost 8 bases, J lost 10 bases, and 14 bases lay in between. The CDR3 DNA reads as TGTGCCAGCGCTCGTGAGGTTCACTACACCTTC. Its protein is CASAREVHYTF.

The CDR3 sequence: CATSRDLRGEKLFF. DNA of the CDR3: TGTGCCACCAGCCGGGACCTCCGAGGTGAAAAACTGTTTTTT. The chain joins TRBV15 to TRBJ1-4, with TRBD1 as a possible D gene (5 bases). CDR1 and CDR2 (germline): LNHNV, YYDKDF (reference sequence). This CDR3 has 14 residues. V lost 5 bases, J lost 7 bases, and 14 bases lay in between.

The chain links TRBV29-1 to TRBJ2-1; 14 bases fit TRBD2. Trimming cost V 7 bases and J 7 bases; bases outside gene matches: 9. The germline V gene encodes CDR1 SQVTM and CDR2 ANQGSEA. This CDR3 comprises 15 residues. The CDR3 DNA follows: TGCAGCGCCGGACCGACTAGCGGGAGGGGTAATGAGCAGTTCTTC. It yields the protein CSAGPTSGRGNEQFF.

The chain joins TRBV12-3 or TRBV12-4 to TRBJ2-4, with 8 positions matching TRBD1. This CDR3 is built from 14 residues. V lost 4 bases to trimming and J lost 7 bases; unmatched junction nucleotides: 6. The DNA of the CDR3 is TGTGCCAGCAGTTACTCAACAGGGGGTAACATTCAGTACTTC. Protein: CASSYSTGGNIQYF.